This T cell receptor beta chain is from a study of Graves' ophthalmopathy and Graves' hyperthyroidism. In donors with ophthalmopathy, activity was moderate-to-severe, with CAS ≥3, NOSPECS ≥4 and duration under 3 months. Diagnosis was based on clinical symptoms, serum thyroxine, TRAb, thyroid ultrasound and orbital computed tomography. It was from under 13 ml of fresh peripheral blood that the PBMCs came. This clonotype was seen many times. Its antigen is currently unknown. Findings and caveats of the study: Appearing in blood as well were most expanded thyroid clonotypes above 0.001 frequency.

Germline assignment: CDR1 MNHEY and CDR2 SVGEGT. Trimming took 10 bases from V and 8 from J; bases not matched to a gene: 3. The CDR3 is 10 residues long. TCR beta CDR3 regions were amplified from RNA transcripts. Second-round multiplex PCR followed a first-round RT-PCR using HTBI primers. TCRdb analysed the multiplex PCR reads with MiXCR anew, one entry per CDR3 protein. The sample includes some 390,000 distinct CDR3 sequences, about 18% of them seen just once. V usage is TRBV6-2 or TRBV6-3 and J usage is TRBJ1-1; 8 bases line up with TRBD1. Sequenced sample: peripheral blood. This receptor was identified in a woman younger than 35 with Graves' ophthalmopathy. CDR3 nucleotide sequence: TGTGCCACCGGGGACAGGGAAGCTTTCTTT. Protein sequence: CATGDREAFF.